Following are 11 T cell receptor beta chains from one sample sequenced in a study of cytomegalovirus exposure and HLA in healthy donors. The PCR contained 60 Vbeta and 13 Jbeta primers. Repertoires were generated with immunoSEQ multiplex PCR, while TCRdb's copy carries only in-frame clones and drops some. The repertoire holds about 130,000 clones, with 80% as singletons. The specimen sequenced was PBMCs. The receptors shown here come from a man aged 30-40 years in good health and CMV-seropositive.

J is TRBJ1-6 and V is TRBV14, with D unresolved. Trimming pared 0 bases from V and 10 bases from J, leaving 10 bases between. Germline assignment: CDR1 SGHDN and CDR2 FVKESK. This CDR3 has 14 residues. The DNA of the CDR3 is TGTGCCAGCAGCCAAGAGCGGGATGGGTCACCCCTCCACTTT. It translates to CASSQERDGSPLHF.

The gene calls are TRBV27 and TRBJ1-5; D not resolved. The CDR3 contains 14 residues. The germline V gene encodes CDR1 MNHEY and CDR2 SMNVEV (reference sequence). The ends were cut back, 4 bases at V and 4 bases at J, with 11 bases in the middle. This chain's CDR3 is CASSSGLGNQPQHF. DNA of the CDR3: TGTGCCAGCAGTTCGGGGTTAGGTAATCAGCCCCAGCATTTT.

The J gene is TRBJ1-1, the V gene TRBV2, with D perhaps matching TRBD1 (6 bases). The germline V gene has CDR1 SNHLY and CDR2 FYNNEI. CDR3 length: 11 residues. The ends were cut back, 8 bases at V and 11 bases at J, with 15 bases in the middle. For the CDR3, the DNA is TGTGCCAGCCGGGGCGGGGGCGGTGCTTTCTTT. It codes for CASRGGGGAFF.

This clone was found once. V usage is TRBV5-5 and J usage is TRBJ1-6; 8 bases fit TRBD1. CDR1 and CDR2 from the germline V gene are SGHKS and YYEKEE (reference sequence). V shed 1 base and J 0 bases; nucleotides not matched to a gene: 9. There are 19 residues in the CDR3. For the CDR3, the DNA is TGTGCCAGCAGCTTGAGGAGACAGGGGCTTAGCTCCTATAATTCACCCCTCCACTTT. It specifies CASSLRRQGLSSYNSPLHF.

The chain couples TRBV6-1 to TRBJ1-2; 8 bases are a match to TRBD1. There are 11 residues in the CDR3. The germline V gene has CDR1 MNHNS and CDR2 SASEGT. The V gene end was trimmed by 10 bases and the J gene end by 7 bases; junction bases not matched to a gene: 5. The CDR3 DNA follows: TGTGCCATCTACACAGGGGGTGGCTACACCTTC. Translation: CAIYTGGGYTF.

The chain couples TRBV19 to TRBJ1-5, with D possibly being TRBD1 (5 bases). This CDR3 is built from 13 residues. Trimming shortened V by 3 bases and J by 6 bases, and 9 bases separated the two germline ends. CDR1 and CDR2 (germline): LNHDA, SQIVND (reference sequence). CDR3 region: CASSISGFQPQHF. The CDR3 DNA sequence: TGTGCCAGTAGTATCTCAGGGTTTCAGCCCCAGCATTTT.

J is TRBJ1-6 and V is TRBV11-1; D gene unclear. V was cut by 3 bases and J by 7 bases, with 10 bases left in between. Germline V lookup: CDR1 SGHAT, CDR2 FQDESV (reference sequence). The CDR3 runs 14 residues. DNA for the CDR3: TGTGCCAGCAGCTTGTTTCGCGGGAATTCACCCCTCCACTTT. It encodes CASSLFRGNSPLHF.

V usage is TRBV2 and J usage is TRBJ2-5; a possible D gene is TRBD2 (6 bases). The CDR3 runs 13 residues. Germline V lookup: CDR1 SNHLY, CDR2 FYNNEI. Trimming shortened V by 1 base and J by 7 bases, and 10 bases separated the two germline ends. CDR3 coding DNA: TGTGCCAGCAGTGAAGGGGGGGTAGGGACCCAGTACTTC. It specifies CASSEGGVGTQYF.

The rearrangement joins TRBV15 to TRBJ2-3; D not certain. The V end was cut by 0 bases, the J end by 1 base, with 5 bases between. This CDR3 spans 14 amino acids. CDR1 and CDR2 (germline): LNHNV, YYDKDF (reference sequence). The CDR3 spells CATSRDWRTDTQYF. CDR3 DNA: TGTGCCACCAGCAGAGATTGGCGCACAGATACGCAGTATTTT.

V gene TRBV23-1 combines with J gene TRBJ2-7, with 9 bases matching TRBD1. TRBV23-1 is recorded as an ORF, its role being uncertain. The ends lost 6 bases at V and 5 bases at J; junction bases unmatched: 23. The CDR3 contains 19 residues. For the CDR3, the DNA is TGCGCCAGCAGCCCACGATCACGAGTGGGGACAGGGAAGACGGACGAGCAGTACTTC. It codes for CASSPRSRVGTGKTDEQYF.

In its sample, this clone was seen a few times. The genes are TRBV7-9 and TRBJ1-3; D call uncertain. The length of the CDR3 is 13 residues. The germline V and J ends were trimmed by 8 bases and 0 bases, with 8 bases remaining between them. In germline, CDR1 is SEHNR, CDR2 FQNEAQ (reference sequence). The CDR3 protein is CASDGNSGNTIYF. The CDR3 DNA follows: TGTGCCAGCGACGGGAACTCTGGAAACACCATATATTTT.